This T cell receptor beta chain was recorded in a study of identical twins. Findings of the study overall: Without tracking the same donors, conclusions rested on cross-sectional statistical analysis.

This clonotype has more than one count but fewer than ten. What it recognizes is unknown. TCRdb itself ran the 5' RACE reads through MiXCR, one entry per CDR3 protein. This sample has 690,000 or so distinct CDR3 sequences, with under 9% found just once. These data also featured in a second study, about yellow fever vaccine responses in identical twins.

The TCR sequence derives from a woman aged 18-29 years in good health. Sequenced material: PBMCs.

The CDR3 sequence is CASSQRQGNQPQHF. In nucleotides, the CDR3 is TGTGCCAGCAGCCAGAGACAGGGGAATCAGCCCCAGCATTTT. This chain uses TRBV3-1 with TRBJ1-5; 8 bases map to TRBD1. This CDR3 contains 14 residues. Germline loops: CDR1 LGHDT, CDR2 YNNKEL (reference sequence). V lost 3 bases, J lost 4 bases, and 2 bases stayed unmatched.